The 23 T cell receptor beta chains below come from one sample, sequenced in a study of T-cell memory formation after mild COVID-19. TCRdb independently ran MiXCR on the 5' RACE reads; one entry per CDR3 protein. The sample yields around 210,000 distinct CDR3 sequences, around 9.5% seen once. Sequencing used PBMCs or a T cell subset sorted from them (not recorded which). These receptors were collected from a young man who had mild COVID-19 (a few samples of this study predate the infection). Cell type and time point are not known.

The chain recombines TRBV7-2 with TRBJ1-2, with TRBD1 identical over 7 bases. Germline CDR1 and CDR2: SGHTA and FQGNSA. CDR3 length: 15 residues. J lost 4 bases, V lost 6 bases, and 11 bases had no gene match. Here the CDR3 reads CASSPGGGAIYGYTF. The CDR3 bases are TGTGCCAGCAGTCCAGGGGGGGGCGCAATCTATGGCTACACCTTC.

The genes are TRBV7-2 and TRBJ1-2; no reliable D call. CDR3 size: 15 residues. The germline CDR1 and CDR2 sequences are SGHTA and FQGNSA. Trimming shortened V by 5 bases and J by 2 bases, and 15 bases separated the two germline ends. CDR3 sequence: CASSPRRSGNYGYTF. CDR3 in DNA: TGTGCCAGCAGCCCCCGGAGGAGTGGGAACTATGGCTACACCTTC. The whole variable domain, filled in from reference TRBV7-2 and TRBJ1-2, reads GAGVSQSPSNKVTEKGKDVELRCDPISGHTALYWYRQSLGQGLEFLIYFQGNSAPDKSGLPSDRFSAERTGGSVSTLTIQRTQQEDSAVYLCASSPRRSGNYGYTFGSGTRLTVV.

Many counts were recorded for this clonotype. The chain combines TRBV4-3 with TRBJ2-7; D gene uncertain. Germline CDR1 is LGHNA and CDR2 is YSLEER. The CDR3 length is 14 residues. Trimming took 0 bases from V and 0 from J, leaving 6 bases between them. CDR3 in DNA: TGCGCCAGCAGCCAAGACAGGAGCTCCTACGAGCAGTACTTC. Protein: CASSQDRSSYEQYF.

In its sample, this clonotype was seen many times. The gene calls are TRBV5-1 and TRBJ2-1; the D gene is possibly TRBD2 (6 bases). Per germline, CDR1 SGHRS and CDR2 YFSETQ. Trimming stripped 5 bases from V and 5 bases from J, with 14 bases between. The CDR3 runs to 14 residues. The CDR3 DNA is TGCGCCAGCAGTTTCTACGGAGGGGACAATGAGCAGTTCTTC. This codes for CASSFYGGDNEQFF.

This clonotype was observed a handful of times. CDR3 in DNA: TGTGCCAGCAGCTGGGGCGCTAGCGGGGGTAGCACAGATACGCAGTATTTT. Amino acids: CASSWGASGGSTDTQYF. This chain joins TRBV11-2 and TRBJ2-3; TRBD2 matches at 10 bases. V shed 4 bases and J 0 bases; nucleotides not matched to a gene: 7. Per the germline V gene, CDR1 is SGHAT and CDR2 is FQNNGV. CDR3 length: 17 amino acids.

The chain recombines TRBV9 with TRBJ1-6; D is undetermined. The CDR3 totals 14 residues. V was clipped by 4 bases and J by 8 bases, with 13 bases between them. The germline V gene has CDR1 SGDLS and CDR2 YYNGEE. In nucleotides, the CDR3 is TGTGCCAGCAGCCCCGACCCTGCGGATTCACCCCTCCACTTT. It translates to CASSPDPADSPLHF.

The chain links TRBV11-3 to TRBJ1-1, with D unclear. V lost 3 bases and J 1 base, leaving 6 bases between the germline ends. This CDR3 has 13 residues. Germline V gene data show CDR1 as SGHNT and CDR2 as YENEEA. The DNA for the CDR3 is TGTGCCAGCAGCTTCGACACGAACACTGAAGCTTTCTTT. Translated: CASSFDTNTEAFF.

This clonotype was recorded many times. The rearrangement joins TRBV6-2 or TRBV6-3 to TRBJ2-5; 7 nucleotides match TRBD2. The V and J ends lost 5 bases and 2 bases, in that order; junction bases with no gene match: 5. From germline, CDR1 is MNHEY and CDR2 SVGEGT. The CDR3 totals 14 residues. The CDR3 loop is CASSPSGGQETQYF. In DNA, the CDR3 is TGTGCCAGCAGTCCCTCCGGGGGGCAAGAGACCCAGTACTTC.

This clonotype was found many times. J is TRBJ2-1 and V is TRBV4-2; TRBD1 aligns across 10 bases. Germline loops: CDR1 LGHNA, CDR2 YNFKEQ. The V gene end was trimmed by 5 bases and the J gene end by 6 bases; junction bases not matched to a gene: 4. The CDR3 is made up of 14 amino acids. The CDR3 region is CASSLRQGANEQFF. Here the CDR3 DNA reads TGTGCCAGCAGCTTGCGACAGGGGGCCAATGAGCAGTTCTTC.

This clonotype was observed a few times. V gene TRBV4-3 combines with J gene TRBJ2-5; no definite D call. CDR1 and CDR2 from the germline V gene are LGHNA and YSLEER. Trimming cost V 0 bases and J 2 bases, with 7 bases left between them. This CDR3 spans 14 amino acids. The CDR3, as DNA: TGCGCCAGCAGCCAAGATAGGAGACAAGAGACCCAGTACTTC. It specifies CASSQDRRQETQYF.

This clonotype came up many times. The rearrangement links TRBV3-1 to TRBJ2-5; 8 nucleotides align to TRBD1. J was trimmed by 3 bases and V by 4 bases; bases with no gene match: 4. The CDR3 runs to 14 residues. From germline, CDR1 is LGHDT and CDR2 YNNKEL (reference sequence). CDR3 in amino acids: CASSPSGQEETQYF. CDR3 DNA: TGTGCCAGCAGCCCCTCGGGACAGGAAGAGACCCAGTACTTC.

This clonotype was seen repeatedly, ten times or more. This sequence joins TRBV7-9 and TRBJ1-5; maybe TRBD1 (6 bases). This CDR3 comprises 13 residues. In germline, CDR1 is SEHNR, CDR2 FQNEAQ (reference sequence). V was trimmed by 5 bases and J by 9 bases, leaving 14 bases between them. Here the CDR3 reads CASSRDIEGPQHF. CDR3 nucleotides: TGTGCCAGCAGCCGGGACATTGAGGGGCCCCAGCATTTT.

This clonotype was seen ten or more times. This chain links TRBV18 with TRBJ2-7; the D is unclear. The CDR3 consists of 13 residues. Germline-derived CDR1 and CDR2 are KGHSH and LQKENI. Trimming removed 2 bases at V and 5 bases at J, with 10 bases between. The CDR3 region has the DNA TGTGCCAGCTCACCAGGGTTGAGCGACGAGCAGTACTTC. Its translation: CASSPGLSDEQYF.

This clonotype turned up a few times. The V call is TRBV18, the J call TRBJ2-7, with D perhaps being TRBD1 or TRBD2 (5 bases each). The CDR3 has 14 residues. Germline CDR1 reads KGHSH; CDR2 reads LQKENI. V was cut by 3 bases and J by 2 bases, with 11 bases left in between. CDR3 sequence (DNA): TGTGCCAGCTCACCTGTGAGGGGCCCCTACGAGCAGTACGTC. Translation: CASSPVRGPYEQYV.

This clonotype was detected only a few times. The genes are TRBV6-6 and TRBJ2-7; D is possibly TRBD2 (5 bases). V was trimmed by 6 bases and J by 3 bases, leaving 15 bases between them. CDR1 is MNHNY, CDR2 SVGAGI, per germline (reference sequence). The CDR3 totals 14 residues. The CDR3 loop is CASSPGLENYEQYV. The CDR3 DNA reads TGTGCCAGCAGCCCCGGACTGGAGAACTACGAGCAGTACGTC.

This clonotype was observed a few times. The chain recombines TRBV19 with TRBJ2-1; TRBD2 is a possible D gene (6 bases). Germline V gene sequence: CDR1 LNHDA, CDR2 SQIVND (reference sequence). V lost 0 bases to trimming and J lost 8 bases, with 11 bases between them. CDR3 size: 14 residues. The CDR3: CASSIELGGYEQFF. As DNA, the CDR3 is TGTGCCAGTAGTATAGAGTTGGGGGGTTATGAGCAGTTCTTC.

The chain is built from TRBV9 and TRBJ1-2, with D uncertain. Germline-derived CDR1 and CDR2 are SGDLS and YYNGEE. The CDR3 length is 16 residues. V lost 0 bases to trimming and J lost 4 bases, with 16 bases between them. Written as DNA, the CDR3 is TGTGCCAGCAGCGTAGAAGGATTTGTGGGGTTCTATGGCTACACCTTC. Translation: CASSVEGFVGFYGYTF.

This clonotype has a handful of counts. The chain carries TRBV20-1 and TRBJ2-7; the match to TRBD1 covers 9 bases. Germline V lookup: CDR1 DFQATT, CDR2 SNEGSKA (reference sequence). The CDR3 contains 12 residues. The CDR3 protein is CSFRTGAYEQYF. CDR3 in DNA: TGCAGCTTCAGGACAGGGGCCTACGAGCAGTACTTC.

This clonotype has only a few counts. This chain joins TRBV5-1 and TRBJ2-3, with 7 nucleotides matching TRBD2. The CDR3 has 15 amino acids. The V gene's germline CDR1 is SGHRS and CDR2 YFSETQ. After removal of 1 base from V and 4 bases from J, the junction contained 6 bases not matched to a gene. The CDR3 nucleotides are TGCGCCAGCAGCTTGAGCGGGGCGGACGCAGATACGCAGTATTTT. Translation: CASSLSGADADTQYF.

The chain combines TRBV18 with TRBJ1-3; a possible D gene is TRBD1 (6 bases). Germline CDR1 KGHSH, CDR2 LQKENI. Trimming pared 5 bases from V and 0 bases from J, leaving 11 bases between. The CDR3 has 15 residues. Here the CDR3 DNA reads TGTGCCAGCTCAACCGAACAGGGCTCTGGAAACACCATATATTTT. Amino acids: CASSTEQGSGNTIYF.

The J gene is TRBJ2-3, the V gene TRBV4-1; D not certain. Germline assignment: CDR1 MGHRA and CDR2 YSYEKL. Trimming took off 0 bases at V and 0 bases at J, with 10 bases between the two ends. The CDR3 length is 16 residues. CDR3 loop: CASSQESHPSTDTQYF. The CDR3 DNA reads as TGCGCCAGCAGCCAAGAAAGTCACCCTAGCACAGATACGCAGTATTTT.

In its sample, this clonotype was seen a few times. This chain connects TRBV5-1 to TRBJ1-2; 7 nucleotides agree with TRBD1. The CDR3 runs to 15 residues. J gave up 1 base and V 4 bases, and 7 bases lay outside the gene matches. In germline, CDR1 is SGHRS, CDR2 YFSETQ. In DNA, the CDR3 is TGCGCCAGCAGCGGAGGGACAGCTTATAACTATGGCTACACCTTC. Its translation is CASSGGTAYNYGYTF.

This clonotype has a handful of counts. V usage is TRBV5-1 and J usage is TRBJ2-1; 11 bases line up with TRBD2. CDR1 and CDR2 (germline): SGHRS, YFSETQ. This CDR3 has 17 residues. The trim removed 1 base at V and 8 bases at J, leaving 11 bases unmatched. The CDR3 DNA follows: TGCGCCAGCAGCTTGTTGGTAGCGGGGGGGCTCGGCGATGAGCAGTTCTTC. Its protein is CASSLLVAGGLGDEQFF.